This T cell receptor (beta chain) was retrieved from a study of T cells in Graves' hyperthyroidism and ophthalmopathy. It was RNA transcripts that yielded the amplified TCR beta CDR3 regions. The study used the HTBI primer set for a first-round RT-PCR of the TCR CDR3. TCRdb reanalysed the multiplex PCR reads using MiXCR and keeps one entry per CDR3 protein. This sample has hundreds of thousands of distinct CDR3 sequences, with 16% found just once. Study-wide results and caveats: Among thyroid clonotypes expanded above 0.001, most also appeared in blood. A median 6.5 months before onset, the model predicted ophthalmopathy. By a 13 V-J model, ophthalmopathy was set apart from stable hyperthyroidism.

PBMCs came from 9 to 10 ml fresh peripheral blood. Comments on this clonotype: Its cognate antigen is unknown.

This receptor was taken from a woman under 30 with Graves' ophthalmopathy. Sequences were obtained from blood.

The CDR3 here is CSAGLGSERDGYTF. CDR3 bases: TGCAGTGCTGGGTTGGGGTCGGAGAGAGATGGCTACACCTTC. The V and J genes are TRBV20-1 and TRBJ1-2, with no clear D. CDR3 length: 14 residues. Germline V lookup: CDR1 DFQATT, CDR2 SNEGSKA (reference sequence). Trimming shortened V by 5 bases and J by 6 bases, and 19 bases separated the two germline ends.